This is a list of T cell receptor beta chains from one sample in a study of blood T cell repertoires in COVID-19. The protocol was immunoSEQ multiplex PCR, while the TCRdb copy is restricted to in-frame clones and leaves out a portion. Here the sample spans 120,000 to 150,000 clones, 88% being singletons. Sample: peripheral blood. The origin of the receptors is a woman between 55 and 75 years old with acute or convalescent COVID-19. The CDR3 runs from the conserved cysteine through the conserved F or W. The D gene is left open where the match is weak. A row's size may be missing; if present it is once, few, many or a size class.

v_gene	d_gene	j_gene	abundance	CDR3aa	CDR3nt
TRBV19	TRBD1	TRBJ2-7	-	CASSYGQGAEQYF	TGTGCCAGTAGTTACGGACAGGGTGCCGAGCAGTACTTC
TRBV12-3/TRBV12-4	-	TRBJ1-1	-	CASSLVGGTEAFF	TGTGCCAGCAGTTTAGTGGGAGGGACTGAAGCTTTCTTT
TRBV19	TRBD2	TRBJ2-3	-	CASSQPGLAGGRTDTQYF	TGTGCCAGTAGCCAACCGGGACTAGCGGGGGGGCGAACAGATACGCAGTATTTT
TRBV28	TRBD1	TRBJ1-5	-	CAVVEGGAGNQPQHF	TGTGCCGTAGTCGAAGGGGGCGCGGGCAATCAGCCCCAGCATTTT
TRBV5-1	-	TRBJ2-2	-	CASTGTWTTDRTGELFF	TGCGCCAGCACCGGGACATGGACCACTGACCGCACCGGGGAGCTGTTTTTT
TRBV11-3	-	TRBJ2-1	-	CASSLTSSEGQFF	TGTGCCAGCAGCTTAACTAGCTCTGAAGGGCAGTTCTTC
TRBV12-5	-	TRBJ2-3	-	CASGSLGARSTDTQYF	TGTGCTAGTGGTTCCCTTGGGGCGCGTTCCACAGATACGCAGTATTTT
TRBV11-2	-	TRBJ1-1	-	CASSALDSENTEAFF	TGTGCCAGCAGCGCGTTAGACAGTGAGAACACTGAAGCTTTCTTT
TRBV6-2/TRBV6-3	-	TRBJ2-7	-	CASSYDNLRSYEQYF	TGTGCCAGCAGTTACGACAACCTCAGATCCTACGAGCAGTACTTC
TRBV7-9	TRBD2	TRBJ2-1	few	CASSLPQGLAGFNEQFF	TGTGCCAGCAGCTTACCCCAGGGACTAGCGGGGTTCAATGAGCAGTTCTTC
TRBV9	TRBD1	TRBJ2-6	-	CASSAGTGAPTGANVLTF	TGTGCCAGCAGCGCAGGTACAGGGGCCCCAACTGGGGCCAACGTCCTGACTTTC
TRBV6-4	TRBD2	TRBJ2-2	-	CASRPGTTNTGELFF	TGTGCCAGCAGACCAGGGACTACCAACACCGGGGAGCTGTTTTTT
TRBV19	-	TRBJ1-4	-	CASTDSPAGLNEKLFF	TGTGCCAGTACCGATTCCCCCGCAGGCCTTAATGAAAAACTGTTTTTT
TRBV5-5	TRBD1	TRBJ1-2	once	CASSQWLGTENYGYTF	TGTGCCAGCAGCCAGTGGTTGGGGACAGAGAACTATGGCTACACCTTC
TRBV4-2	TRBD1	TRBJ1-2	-	CASSQEAGGMSYGYTF	TGTGCCAGCAGCCAAGAAGCAGGGGGAATGAGCTATGGCTACACCTTC
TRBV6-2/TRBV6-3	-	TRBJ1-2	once	CASSRQVIGYGYTF	TGTGCCAGCAGTCGACAGGTCATCGGCTATGGCTACACCTTC
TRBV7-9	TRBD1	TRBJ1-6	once	CASTTLTGEHNSPLHF	TGTGCCAGCACCACCCTTACAGGGGAACATAATTCACCCCTCCACTTT
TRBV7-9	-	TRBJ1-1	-	CASSQEGVAFF	TGTGCCAGCAGCCAAGAAGGAGTAGCTTTCTTT
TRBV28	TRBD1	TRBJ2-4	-	CATLRDRGFNIQYF	TGTGCCACTCTCCGGGACAGGGGTTTCAACATTCAGTACTTC
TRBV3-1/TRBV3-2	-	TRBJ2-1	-	CASSQDVRGGLDEQFF	TGTGCCAGCAGCCAAGATGTAAGGGGGGGCCTCGATGAGCAGTTCTTC
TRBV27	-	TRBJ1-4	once	CASRSRRLGSEKLFF	TGTGCCAGCCGCTCCCGGCGGTTAGGTTCCGAAAAACTGTTTTTT
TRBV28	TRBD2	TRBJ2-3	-	CASSKAGGRTDTQYF	TGTGCCAGCAGTAAAGCGGGGGGAAGGACAGATACGCAGTATTTT
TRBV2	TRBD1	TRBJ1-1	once	CASTSQGATVAFF	TGTGCCAGCACTTCCCAGGGGGCTACAGTAGCTTTCTTT
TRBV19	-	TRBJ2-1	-	CASSISRSSYNEQFF	TGTGCCAGTAGTATATCTAGATCTTCCTACAATGAGCAGTTCTTC
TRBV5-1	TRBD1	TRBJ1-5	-	CASSLGGQNQPQHF	TGCGCCAGCAGCTTAGGGGGCCAAAATCAGCCCCAGCATTTT
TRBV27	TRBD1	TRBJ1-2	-	CASSLVAGGFYGYTF	TGTGCCAGCAGTTTAGTGGCAGGGGGATTTTATGGCTACACCTTC
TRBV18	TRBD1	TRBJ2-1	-	CASSPDRANEQFF	TGTGCCAGCTCACCGGACAGGGCCAATGAGCAGTTCTTC
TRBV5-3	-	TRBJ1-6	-	CARRPRPNQEGRHSPLHF	TGTGCCAGAAGGCCTAGACCCAACCAGGAGGGGAGGCATTCACCCCTCCACTTT
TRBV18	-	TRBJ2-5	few	CASSPPPGETQYF	TGTGCCAGCTCACCGCCACCGGGAGAGACCCAGTACTTC
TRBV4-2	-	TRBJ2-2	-	CASSQDGQTGELFF	TGTGCCAGCAGCCAAGACGGACAGACCGGGGAGCTGTTTTTT
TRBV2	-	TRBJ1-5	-	CASSELGLNQPQHF	TGTGCCAGCAGTGAATTGGGGCTGAATCAGCCCCAGCATTTT
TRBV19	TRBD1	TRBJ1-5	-	CASKSPDRGYNQPQHF	TGTGCCAGTAAATCCCCCGACAGGGGATACAATCAGCCCCAGCATTTT
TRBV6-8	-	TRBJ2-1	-	CASSSTPCGGHYNEQFF	TGTGCCAGCAGTTCAACCCCCTGCGGGGGCCACTACAATGAGCAGTTCTTC
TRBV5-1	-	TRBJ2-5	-	CASSLGGEETQYF	TGCGCCAGCAGCTTGGGGGGAGAAGAGACCCAGTACTTC
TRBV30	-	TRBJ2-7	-	CAWSVGRGGVAYEQYF	TGTGCCTGGAGTGTAGGTAGGGGTGGTGTGGCCTACGAGCAGTACTTC
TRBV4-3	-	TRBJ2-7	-	CASSQSPAPGGDEQYF	TGCGCCAGCAGCCAGAGCCCCGCCCCGGGTGGCGACGAGCAGTACTTC
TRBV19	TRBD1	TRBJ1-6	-	CASSLSSIATGGYSPLHF	TGTGCCAGTAGTCTTTCCTCAATAGCAACAGGGGGTTATTCACCCCTCCACTTT
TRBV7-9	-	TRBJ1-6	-	CASSLAGARSPLHF	TGTGCCAGCAGCTTAGCAGGGGCACGGTCACCCCTCCACTTT
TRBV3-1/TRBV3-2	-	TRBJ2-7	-	CASSQATGNHEQYF	TGTGCCAGCAGCCAGGCGACAGGTAATCACGAGCAGTACTTC
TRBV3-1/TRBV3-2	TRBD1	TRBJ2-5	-	CASSKGAGGETQYF	TGTGCCAGCAGCAAAGGGGCAGGGGGTGAGACCCAGTACTTC
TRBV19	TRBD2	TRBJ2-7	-	CASGASSGGAYEQYF	TGTGCCAGTGGAGCCTCTAGCGGGGGGGCCTACGAGCAGTACTTC
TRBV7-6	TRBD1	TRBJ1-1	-	CASSPRQGMNTEAFF	TGTGCCAGCAGCCCCCGACAGGGAATGAACACTGAAGCTTTCTTT
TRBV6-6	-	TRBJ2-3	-	CASTPRTETDTQYF	TGTGCCAGCACCCCACGGACAGAAACAGATACGCAGTATTTT
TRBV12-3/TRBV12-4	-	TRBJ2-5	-	CASSLIGETQYF	TGTGCCAGCAGTTTAATCGGAGAGACCCAGTACTTC
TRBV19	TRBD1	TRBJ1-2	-	CASSTRDRGPAKPSFGYTF	TGTGCCAGTAGTACCCGGGACAGGGGGCCAGCAAAGCCCTCCTTTGGCTACACCTTC
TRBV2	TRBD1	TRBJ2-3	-	CASSADRGTDTQYF	TGTGCCAGCAGTGCCGACAGGGGTACAGATACGCAGTATTTT
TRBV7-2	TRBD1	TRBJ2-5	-	CASSPQGWVVETQYF	TGTGCCAGCAGCCCACAGGGGTGGGTGGTGGAGACCCAGTACTTC
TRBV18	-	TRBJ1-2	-	CASSPQVREGYGYTF	TGTGCCAGCTCACCACAGGTTCGGGAGGGGTATGGCTACACCTTC
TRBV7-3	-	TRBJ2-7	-	CASSLQGVGYEQYF	TGTGCCAGCAGCTTACAAGGGGTCGGGTACGAGCAGTACTTC
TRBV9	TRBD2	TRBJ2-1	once	CASSFSTSDNEQFF	TGTGCCAGCAGCTTCTCGACTAGCGACAATGAGCAGTTCTTC
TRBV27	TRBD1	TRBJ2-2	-	CASSFGQGYGHRELFF	TGTGCCAGCAGTTTCGGACAGGGTTACGGGCACCGGGAGCTGTTTTTT
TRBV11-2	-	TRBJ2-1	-	CASSLEGGKYNEQFF	TGTGCCAGCAGCTTAGAGGGCGGGAAATACAATGAGCAGTTCTTC
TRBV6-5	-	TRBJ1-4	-	CASSPGWTNEKLFF	TGTGCCAGCAGCCCAGGTTGGACTAATGAAAAACTGTTTTTT
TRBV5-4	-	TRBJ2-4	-	CASSLSGFGSIQYF	TGTGCCAGCAGCTTGTCCGGGTTCGGAAGCATTCAGTACTTC